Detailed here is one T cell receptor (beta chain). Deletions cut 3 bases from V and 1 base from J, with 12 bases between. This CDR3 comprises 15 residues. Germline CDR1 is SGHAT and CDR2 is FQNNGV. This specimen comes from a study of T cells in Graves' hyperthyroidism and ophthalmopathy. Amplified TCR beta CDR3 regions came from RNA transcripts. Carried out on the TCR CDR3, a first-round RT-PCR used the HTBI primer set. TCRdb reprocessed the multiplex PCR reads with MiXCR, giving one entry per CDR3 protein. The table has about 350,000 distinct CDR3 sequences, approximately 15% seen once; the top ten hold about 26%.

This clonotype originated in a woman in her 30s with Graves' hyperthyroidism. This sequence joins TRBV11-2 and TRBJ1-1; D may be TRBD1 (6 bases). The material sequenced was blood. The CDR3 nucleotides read TGTGCCAGCAGCTTCTACAGGGAAACGAACACTGAAGCTTTCTTT. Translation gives CASSFYRETNTEAFF.